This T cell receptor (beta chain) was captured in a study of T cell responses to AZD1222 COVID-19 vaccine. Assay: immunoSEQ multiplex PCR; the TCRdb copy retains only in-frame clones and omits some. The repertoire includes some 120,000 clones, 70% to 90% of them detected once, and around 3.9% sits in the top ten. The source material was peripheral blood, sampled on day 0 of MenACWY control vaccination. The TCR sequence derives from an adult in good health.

In DNA, the CDR3 is TGTGCCAGCAGTGACTCTGGAAATGAGCAGTTCTTC. Protein product: CASSDSGNEQFF. The V and J genes are TRBV6-4 and TRBJ2-1; D gene uncertain. From germline, CDR1 is MRHNA and CDR2 SNTAGT. The CDR3 is 12 amino acids. V lost 0 bases, J lost 7 bases, and 4 bases lay in between.